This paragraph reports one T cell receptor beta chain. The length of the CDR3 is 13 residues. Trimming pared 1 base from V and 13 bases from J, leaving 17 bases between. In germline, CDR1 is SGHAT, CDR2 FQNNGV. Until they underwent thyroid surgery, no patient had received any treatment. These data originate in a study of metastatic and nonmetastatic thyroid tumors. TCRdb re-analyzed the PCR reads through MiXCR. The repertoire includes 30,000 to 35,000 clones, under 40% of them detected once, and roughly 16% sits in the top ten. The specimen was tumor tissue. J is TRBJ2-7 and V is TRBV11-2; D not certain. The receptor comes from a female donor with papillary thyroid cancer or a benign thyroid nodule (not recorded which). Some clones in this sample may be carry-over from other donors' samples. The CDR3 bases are TGTGCCAGCAGCTTAGTAGTTTTAACAGATAACTACTTC. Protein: CASSLVVLTDNYF.